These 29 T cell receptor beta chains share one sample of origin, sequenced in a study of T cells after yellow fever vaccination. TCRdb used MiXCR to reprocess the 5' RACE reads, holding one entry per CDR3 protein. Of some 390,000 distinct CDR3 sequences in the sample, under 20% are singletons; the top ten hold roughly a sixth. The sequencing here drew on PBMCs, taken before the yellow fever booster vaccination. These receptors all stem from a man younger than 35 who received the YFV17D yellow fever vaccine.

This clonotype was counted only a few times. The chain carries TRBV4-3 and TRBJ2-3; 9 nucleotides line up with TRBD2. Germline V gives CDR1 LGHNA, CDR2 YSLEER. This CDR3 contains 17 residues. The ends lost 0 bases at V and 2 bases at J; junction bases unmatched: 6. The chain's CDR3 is CASSQERGGAYTDTQYF. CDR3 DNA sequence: TGCGCCAGCAGCCAAGAACGCGGGGGGGCCTACACAGATACGCAGTATTTT.

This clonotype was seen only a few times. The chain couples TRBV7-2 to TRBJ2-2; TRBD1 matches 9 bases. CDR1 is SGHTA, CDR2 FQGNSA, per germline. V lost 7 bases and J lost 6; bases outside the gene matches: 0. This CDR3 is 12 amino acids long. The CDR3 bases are TGTGCCAGCAACAGGGGGCCCGGGGAGCTGTTTTTT. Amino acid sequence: CASNRGPGELFF. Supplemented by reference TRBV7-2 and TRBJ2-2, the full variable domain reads GAGVSQSPSNKVTEKGKDVELRCDPISGHTALYWYRQSLGQGLEFLIYFQGNSAPDKSGLPSDRFSAERTGGSVSTLTIQRTQQEDSAVYLCASNRGPGELFFGEGSRLTVL.

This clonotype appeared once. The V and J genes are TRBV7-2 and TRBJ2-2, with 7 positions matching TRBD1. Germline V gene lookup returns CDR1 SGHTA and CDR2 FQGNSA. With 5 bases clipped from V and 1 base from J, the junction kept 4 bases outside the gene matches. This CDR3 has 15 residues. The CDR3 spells CASSRGPLNTGELFF. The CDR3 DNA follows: TGTGCCAGCAGCAGGGGGCCACTGAACACCGGGGAGCTGTTTTTT.

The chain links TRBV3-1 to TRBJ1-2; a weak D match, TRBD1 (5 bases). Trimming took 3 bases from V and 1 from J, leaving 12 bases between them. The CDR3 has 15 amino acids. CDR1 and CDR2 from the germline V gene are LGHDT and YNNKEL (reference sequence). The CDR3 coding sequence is TGTGCCAGCAGCCATCTCCACAGGATTAACTATGGCTACACCTTC. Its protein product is CASSHLHRINYGYTF.

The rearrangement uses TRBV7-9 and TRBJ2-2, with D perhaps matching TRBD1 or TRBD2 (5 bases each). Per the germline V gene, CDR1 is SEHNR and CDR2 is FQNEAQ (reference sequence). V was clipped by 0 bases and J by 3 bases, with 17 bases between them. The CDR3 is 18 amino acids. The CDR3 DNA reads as TGTGCCAGCAGCTTAGCGCTCTGGGGGACGGTCCACACCGGGGAGCTGTTTTTT. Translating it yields CASSLALWGTVHTGELFF.

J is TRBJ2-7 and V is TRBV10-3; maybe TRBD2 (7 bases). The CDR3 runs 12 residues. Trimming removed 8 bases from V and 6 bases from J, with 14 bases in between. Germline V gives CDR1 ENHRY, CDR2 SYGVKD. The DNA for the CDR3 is TGTGCCATCGGTGGGGGGGCCCGCGAGCAGTACGTC. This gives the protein CAIGGGAREQYV.

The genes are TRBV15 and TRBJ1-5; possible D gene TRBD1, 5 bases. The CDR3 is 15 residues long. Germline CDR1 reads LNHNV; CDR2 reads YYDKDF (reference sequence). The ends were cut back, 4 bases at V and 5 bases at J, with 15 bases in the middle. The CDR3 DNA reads TGTGCCACCAGCATACCCGGGGCACAAGATCAGCCCCAGCATTTT. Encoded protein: CATSIPGAQDQPQHF.

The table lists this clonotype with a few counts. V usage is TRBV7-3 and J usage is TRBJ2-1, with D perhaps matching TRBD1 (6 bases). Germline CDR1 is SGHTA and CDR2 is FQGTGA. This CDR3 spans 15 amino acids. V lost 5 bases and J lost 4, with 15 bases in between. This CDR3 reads CASSPLGAVYNEQFF. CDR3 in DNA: TGTGCCAGCAGCCCCCTGGGGGCCGTATACAATGAGCAGTTCTTC.

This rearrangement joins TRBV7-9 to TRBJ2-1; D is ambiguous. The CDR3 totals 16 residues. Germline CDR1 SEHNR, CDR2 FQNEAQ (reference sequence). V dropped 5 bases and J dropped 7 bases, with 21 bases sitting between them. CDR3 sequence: CASSPPGGRVPNEQFF. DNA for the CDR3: TGTGCCAGCAGCCCCCCGGGCGGCCGAGTGCCAAATGAGCAGTTCTTC.

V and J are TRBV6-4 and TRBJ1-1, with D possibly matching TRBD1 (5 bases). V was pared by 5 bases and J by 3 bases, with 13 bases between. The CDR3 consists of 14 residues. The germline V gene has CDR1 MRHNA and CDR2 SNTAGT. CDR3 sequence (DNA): TGTGCCAGCAGTCTTACGGGGGAGGACACTGAAGCTTTCTTT. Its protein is CASSLTGEDTEAFF.

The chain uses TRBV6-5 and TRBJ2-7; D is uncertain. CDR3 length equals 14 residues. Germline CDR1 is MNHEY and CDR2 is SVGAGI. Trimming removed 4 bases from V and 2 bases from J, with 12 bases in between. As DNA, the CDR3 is TGTGCCAGCAGTTCCTGGCAGGCCCCCTACGAGCAGTACGTC. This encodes CASSSWQAPYEQYV.

The CDR3 DNA sequence: TGTGCCAGCAGCCCGTGGACAGGGAGCACCGGGGAGCTGTTTTTT. Protein product: CASSPWTGSTGELFF. V is TRBV7-2 and J is TRBJ2-2, with 8 bases fitting TRBD1. CDR1 is SGHTA, CDR2 FQGNSA, per germline. This CDR3 region has 15 residues. After removal of 5 bases from V and 4 bases from J, the junction contained 6 bases not matched to a gene. The variable domain in full, with the rest retrieved from reference TRBV7-2 and TRBJ2-2, is GAGVSQSPSNKVTEKGKDVELRCDPISGHTALYWYRQSLGQGLEFLIYFQGNSAPDKSGLPSDRFSAERTGGSVSTLTIQRTQQEDSAVYLCASSPWTGSTGELFFGEGSRLTVL.

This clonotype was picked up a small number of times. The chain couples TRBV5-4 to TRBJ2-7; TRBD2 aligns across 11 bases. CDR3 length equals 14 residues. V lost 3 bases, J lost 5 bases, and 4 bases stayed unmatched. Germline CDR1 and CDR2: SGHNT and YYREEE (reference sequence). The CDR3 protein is CASSSPGLADEQYF. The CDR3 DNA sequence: TGTGCCAGCAGCTCGCCGGGACTAGCGGACGAGCAGTACTTC.

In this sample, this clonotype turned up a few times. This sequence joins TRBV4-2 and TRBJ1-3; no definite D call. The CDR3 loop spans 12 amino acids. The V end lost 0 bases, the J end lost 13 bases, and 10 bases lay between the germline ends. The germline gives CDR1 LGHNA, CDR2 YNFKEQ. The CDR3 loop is CASSQDGKSIYF. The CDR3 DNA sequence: TGTGCCAGCAGCCAAGATGGAAAGTCAATATATTTT.

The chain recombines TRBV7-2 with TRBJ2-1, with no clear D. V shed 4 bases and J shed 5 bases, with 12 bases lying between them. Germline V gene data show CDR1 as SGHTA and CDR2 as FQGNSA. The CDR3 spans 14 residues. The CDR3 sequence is CASSSPGRNNEQFF. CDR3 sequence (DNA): TGTGCCAGCAGCTCGCCGGGCCGCAACAATGAGCAGTTCTTC.

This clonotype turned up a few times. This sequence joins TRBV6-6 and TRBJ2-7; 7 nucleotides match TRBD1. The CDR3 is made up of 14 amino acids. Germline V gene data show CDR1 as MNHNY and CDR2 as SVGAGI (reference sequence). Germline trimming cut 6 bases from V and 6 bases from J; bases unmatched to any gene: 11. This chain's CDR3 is CASRLGTVYSEQYF. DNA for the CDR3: TGTGCCAGCAGGCTGGGGACAGTCTACTCCGAGCAGTACTTC.

The CDR3 region has the DNA TGTGCCAGCAGTTACCCAGGGACGGGCTACACCTTC. Amino acid sequence: CASSYPGTGYTF. This sequence joins TRBV6-5 and TRBJ1-2; a weak D match, TRBD1 (5 bases). V shed 2 bases and J shed 8 bases, with 9 bases lying between them. The germline V gene encodes CDR1 MNHEY and CDR2 SVGAGI. The CDR3 sequence is 12 residues long.

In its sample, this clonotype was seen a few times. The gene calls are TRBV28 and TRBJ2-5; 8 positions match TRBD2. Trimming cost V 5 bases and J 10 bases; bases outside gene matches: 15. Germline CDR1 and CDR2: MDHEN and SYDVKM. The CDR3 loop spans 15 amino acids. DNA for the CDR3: TGTGCCAGCAGTACGGGGGGGCTTGGGGCAGAGGGCCAGTACTTC. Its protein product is CASSTGGLGAEGQYF.

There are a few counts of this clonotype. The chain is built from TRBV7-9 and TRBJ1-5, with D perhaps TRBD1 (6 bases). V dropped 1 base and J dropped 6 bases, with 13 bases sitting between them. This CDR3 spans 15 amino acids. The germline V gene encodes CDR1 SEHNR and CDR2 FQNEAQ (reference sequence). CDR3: CASSLDGGPFQPQHF. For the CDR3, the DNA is TGTGCCAGCAGCTTAGATGGGGGCCCTTTTCAGCCCCAGCATTTT.

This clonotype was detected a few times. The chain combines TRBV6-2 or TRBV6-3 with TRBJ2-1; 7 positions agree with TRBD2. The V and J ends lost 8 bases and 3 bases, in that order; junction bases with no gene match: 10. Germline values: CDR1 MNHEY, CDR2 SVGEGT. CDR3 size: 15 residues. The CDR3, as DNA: TGTGCCAGCGCTCGAAGTGGCGGGGGCTACAATGAGCAGTTCTTC. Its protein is CASARSGGGYNEQFF.

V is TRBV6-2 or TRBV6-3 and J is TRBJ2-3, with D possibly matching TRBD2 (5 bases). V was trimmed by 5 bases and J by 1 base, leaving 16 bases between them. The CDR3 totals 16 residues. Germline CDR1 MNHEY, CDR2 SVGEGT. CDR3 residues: CASSHPPGRGTDTQYF. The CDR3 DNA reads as TGTGCCAGCAGTCACCCCCCGGGGAGAGGCACAGATACGCAGTATTTT.

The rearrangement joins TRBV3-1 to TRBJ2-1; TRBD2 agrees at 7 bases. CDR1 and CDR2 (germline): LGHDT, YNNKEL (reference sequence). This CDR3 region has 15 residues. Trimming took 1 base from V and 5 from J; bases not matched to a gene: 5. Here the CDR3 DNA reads TGTGCCAGCAGCCAAGTAAGCGGGGTTCACAATGAGCAGTTCTTC. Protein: CASSQVSGVHNEQFF.

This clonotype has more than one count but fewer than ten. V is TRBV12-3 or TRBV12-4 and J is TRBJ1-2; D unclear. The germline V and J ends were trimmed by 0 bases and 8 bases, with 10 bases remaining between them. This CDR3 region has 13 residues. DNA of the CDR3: TGTGCCAGCAGTTTAGCCGGGCTGCTGGGCTACACCTTC. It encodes CASSLAGLLGYTF.

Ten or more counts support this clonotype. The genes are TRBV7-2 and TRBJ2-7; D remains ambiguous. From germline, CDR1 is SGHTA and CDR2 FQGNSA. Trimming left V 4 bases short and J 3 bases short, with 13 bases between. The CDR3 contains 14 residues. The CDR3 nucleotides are TGTGCCAGCAGCTCCCCCGGCGGCGGCTACGAGCAGTACTTC. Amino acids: CASSSPGGGYEQYF. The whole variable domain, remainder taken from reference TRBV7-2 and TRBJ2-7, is GAGVSQSPSNKVTEKGKDVELRCDPISGHTALYWYRQSLGQGLEFLIYFQGNSAPDKSGLPSDRFSAERTGGSVSTLTIQRTQQEDSAVYLCASSSPGGGYEQYFGPGTRLTVT.

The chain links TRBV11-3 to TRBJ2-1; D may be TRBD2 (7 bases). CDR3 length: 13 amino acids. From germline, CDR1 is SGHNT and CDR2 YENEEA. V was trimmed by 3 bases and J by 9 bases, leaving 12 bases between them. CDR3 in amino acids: CASSLNREGEQFF. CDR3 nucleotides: TGTGCCAGCAGCTTGAACAGGGAGGGTGAGCAGTTCTTC.

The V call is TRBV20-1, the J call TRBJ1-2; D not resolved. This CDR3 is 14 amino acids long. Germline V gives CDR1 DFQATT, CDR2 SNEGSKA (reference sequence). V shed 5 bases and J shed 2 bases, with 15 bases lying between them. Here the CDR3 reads CSAGRVRLNYGYTF. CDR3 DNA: TGCAGTGCTGGGAGGGTACGCCTGAACTATGGCTACACCTTC.

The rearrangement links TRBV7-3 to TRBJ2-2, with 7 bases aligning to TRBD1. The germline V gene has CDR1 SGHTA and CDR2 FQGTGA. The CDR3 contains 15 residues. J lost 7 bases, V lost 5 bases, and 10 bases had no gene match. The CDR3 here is CASSLRGGQGGELFF. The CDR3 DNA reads TGTGCCAGCAGCCTGAGAGGGGGCCAGGGCGGGGAGCTGTTTTTT.

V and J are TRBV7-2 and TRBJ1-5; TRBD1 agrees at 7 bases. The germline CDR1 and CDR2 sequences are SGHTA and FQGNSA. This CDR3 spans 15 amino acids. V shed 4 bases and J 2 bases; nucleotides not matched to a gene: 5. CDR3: CASSSLGQGNQPQHF. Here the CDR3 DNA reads TGTGCCAGCAGCTCCTTAGGACAGGGCAATCAGCCCCAGCATTTT.

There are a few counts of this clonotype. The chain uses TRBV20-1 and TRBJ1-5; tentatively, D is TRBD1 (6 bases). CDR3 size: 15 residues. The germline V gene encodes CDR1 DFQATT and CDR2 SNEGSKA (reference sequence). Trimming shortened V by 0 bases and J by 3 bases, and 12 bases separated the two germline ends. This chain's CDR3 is CSARESPGHNQPQHF. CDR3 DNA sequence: TGCAGTGCTAGAGAGTCACCGGGACACAATCAGCCCCAGCATTTT.